The 14 T cell receptor beta chains listed next were all sequenced from one sample in a study of cytomegalovirus exposure and HLA in healthy donors (TCRdb year 2017). The library was obtained by the immunoSEQ multiplex PCR assay. A mixture of 60 forward primers for TCR Vbeta segments and 13 reverse primers for TCR Jbeta segments was used in the multiplex PCR. The immuneACCESS repertoire file appears here via TCRdb, limited to in-frame rearrangements. These files lack a portion of the clones; in checked studies, under half of the deficit traces to unresolved V genes, and the cause of the others is not known. The sample profile shows 140,000 to 150,000 clones; 78% of them were found once. In total, the top ten clones hold 3% of the sample. Material: PBMCs. The source is a man in his forties in good health and CMV-seropositive.

J is TRBJ1-1 and V is TRBV18, with TRBD1 matching 7 bases. The V gene end was trimmed by 6 bases and the J gene end by 3 bases; junction bases not matched to a gene: 7. CDR3 length: 14 amino acids. The germline V gene has CDR1 KGHSH and CDR2 LQKENI. The CDR3 protein is CASSSQGKDTEAFF. DNA of the CDR3: TGTGCCAGCTCGTCACAGGGGAAGGACACTGAAGCTTTCTTT.

This chain links TRBV28 with TRBJ2-5; no reliable D call. V was trimmed by 4 bases and J by 5 bases, leaving 8 bases between them. CDR3 length: 12 residues. In germline, CDR1 is MDHEN, CDR2 SYDVKM. The CDR3 here is CASSSLLETQYF. The CDR3 DNA is TGTGCCAGCAGTTCACTATTGGAGACCCAGTACTTC.

The V call is TRBV29-1, the J call TRBJ1-5; a possible D gene is TRBD1 (6 bases). This CDR3 is built from 13 residues. V lost 1 base, J lost 4 bases, and 8 bases lay in between. Germline V gene lookup returns CDR1 SQVTM and CDR2 ANQGSEA. CDR3 residues: CSVEVGTNQPQHF. For the CDR3, the DNA is TGCAGCGTTGAAGTGGGGACAAATCAGCCCCAGCATTTT.

V gene TRBV5-8 combines with J gene TRBJ2-7; 8 positions match TRBD1. The junction had 8 bases not matched to a gene; V was cut back by 1 base and J by 5 bases. This CDR3 spans 15 amino acids. Per the germline V gene, CDR1 is SGHTS and CDR2 is YDEGEE. DNA for the CDR3: TGTGCCAGCAGCTTGCGCACAGGGGGTCACGACGAGCAGTACTTC. This gives the protein CASSLRTGGHDEQYF. Filled out from reference TRBV5-8 and TRBJ2-7, the complete variable domain reads EAGVTQSPTHLIKTRGQQATLRCSPISGHTSVYWYQQALGLGLQFLLWYDEGEERNRGNFPPRFSGRQFPNYSSELNVNALELEDSALYLCASSLRTGGHDEQYFGPGTRLTVT.

This clone was found once. CDR3 protein: CASSPTGASNEKLFF. DNA of the CDR3: TGTGCCAGCAGCCCGACAGGGGCGTCTAATGAAAAACTGTTTTTT. The V call is TRBV7-7, the J call TRBJ1-4; 8 bases are a match to TRBD1. The V gene end was trimmed by 5 bases and the J gene end by 3 bases; junction bases not matched to a gene: 5. The germline CDR1 and CDR2 sequences are SSHAT and FNYEAQ (reference sequence). The CDR3 is 15 residues long.

This clone has only a few counts. The chain links TRBV2 to TRBJ2-7; TRBD2 agrees at 13 bases. The V gene end was trimmed by 6 bases and the J gene end by 6 bases; junction bases not matched to a gene: 8. The CDR3 totals 15 residues. In germline, CDR1 is SNHLY, CDR2 FYNNEI. CDR3 bases: TGTGCCAGCAGCGACTTGGGACTAGCGGGACGCGAGCAGTACTTC. This sequence encodes CASSDLGLAGREQYF.

The V call is TRBV5-4, the J call TRBJ1-1; unclear D gene. Per germline, CDR1 SGHNT and CDR2 YYREEE (reference sequence). The CDR3 contains 14 residues. V lost 0 bases and J 0 bases, leaving 6 bases between the germline ends. CDR3: CASSLDSLNTEAFF. Here the CDR3 DNA reads TGTGCCAGCAGCTTGGATAGTTTGAACACTGAAGCTTTCTTT.

V is TRBV7-9 and J is TRBJ1-1; D is perhaps TRBD1 (6 bases). This CDR3 is built from 15 residues. The ends were cut back, 1 base at V and 6 bases at J, with 15 bases in the middle. The germline V gene encodes CDR1 SEHNR and CDR2 FQNEAQ (reference sequence). CDR3 sequence reads: CASSLEQGLYAEAFF. As DNA, the CDR3 is TGTGCCAGCAGCTTAGAACAGGGACTATACGCTGAAGCTTTCTTT. The full variable domain, rest sourced from reference TRBV7-9 and TRBJ1-1, is DTGVSQNPRHKITKRGQNVTFRCDPISEHNRLYWYRQTLGQGPEFLTYFQNEAQLEKSRLLSDRFSAERPKGSFSTLEIQRTEQGDSAMYLCASSLEQGLYAEAFFGQGTRLTVV.

The genes are TRBV13 and TRBJ2-5; 9 nucleotides agree with TRBD2. The V gene end was trimmed by 5 bases and the J gene end by 1 base; junction bases not matched to a gene: 5. The CDR3 length is 15 residues. CDR1 is PRHDT, CDR2 FYEKMQ, per germline (reference sequence). CDR3 sequence: CASSPSGTIQETQYF. Here the CDR3 DNA reads TGTGCCAGCAGCCCTAGCGGGACCATCCAAGAGACCCAGTACTTC.

The chain links TRBV5-1 to TRBJ1-2, with TRBD1 matching 7 bases. The J segment lost 7 bases and the V segment lost 3 bases, leaving 9 bases of the junction unmatched. This CDR3 is 14 amino acids long. Germline values: CDR1 SGHRS, CDR2 YFSETQ. The chain's CDR3 is CASSSGGAGGGYTF. CDR3 in DNA: TGCGCCAGCAGCTCTGGTGGGGCAGGGGGTGGCTACACCTTC.

The chain employs TRBV7-9 and TRBJ1-1, with 9 bases that match TRBD1. This CDR3 comprises 14 residues. CDR1 is SEHNR, CDR2 FQNEAQ, per germline (reference sequence). The junction had 3 bases not matched to a gene; V was cut back by 2 bases and J by 5 bases. The CDR3 nucleotides are TGTGCCAGCAGCTTAACAGGGGGCGAAACTGAAGCTTTCTTT. It translates to CASSLTGGETEAFF. The entire variable domain, with the rest obtained from reference TRBV7-9 and TRBJ1-1, is as follows: DTGVSQNPRHKITKRGQNVTFRCDPISEHNRLYWYRQTLGQGPEFLTYFQNEAQLEKSRLLSDRFSAERPKGSFSTLEIQRTEQGDSAMYLCASSLTGGETEAFFGQGTRLTVV.

The rearrangement uses TRBV6-5 and TRBJ1-6; no clear D gene. Per the germline V gene, CDR1 is MNHEY and CDR2 is SVGAGI. CDR3 length: 16 residues. The V gene lost 0 bases and the J gene lost 9 bases, with 15 bases spanning the gap. The chain's CDR3 is CASSYSRPPKSSPLHF. In DNA, the CDR3 is TGTGCCAGCAGTTACTCGCGTCCGCCTAAAAGTTCACCCCTCCACTTT.

The rearrangement links TRBV30 to TRBJ2-7, with D tentatively TRBD1 (5 bases). V was cut by 2 bases and J by 5 bases, with 13 bases left in between. CDR3 length: 13 amino acids. Per germline, CDR1 GTSNPN and CDR2 SVGIG (reference sequence). The CDR3 bases are TGTGCCTGGAGTCGTCAGGGCGTCGACGAGCAGTACTTC. Translated: CAWSRQGVDEQYF.

This clone was seen a single time. For the CDR3, the DNA is TGTGCCAGCAGCTCACTCACTGAAGCTTTCTTT. It encodes CASSSLTEAFF. This chain connects TRBV7-8 to TRBJ1-1; D is uncertain. This CDR3 spans 11 amino acids. Germline values: CDR1 SGHVS, CDR2 FQNEAQ. V lost 4 bases, J lost 4 bases, and 4 bases lay in between.